The T cell receptor beta chain under discussion was sequenced for a study of T cells in pancreatic ductal adenocarcinoma. No neoadjuvant therapy was given to the selected pancreatic ductal adenocarcinoma patients before their surgery. Libraries were prepared by immunoSEQ multiplex PCR; TCRdb keeps only in-frame clonotypes and omits some of them. The table includes more than 2,000 clones, roughly 69% detected once. CDR3 length: 16 amino acids. The germline V gene encodes CDR1 MNHNS and CDR2 SASEGT. With V trimmed by 4 bases and J by 5 bases, 10 bases remained unmatched. Sequenced input: pancreatic tumor tissue. The sequence was obtained from a human donor with pancreatic ductal adenocarcinoma. The chain has TRBV6-1 and TRBJ2-5; the match to TRBD2 covers 10 bases. The CDR3 nucleotides are TGTGCCAGCAGTGTACCAGCGGGGGGGCCGTGGGAGACCCAGTACTTC. Residues: CASSVPAGGPWETQYF.